Following are 20 T cell receptor beta chains from one sample sequenced in a study of tumor-infiltrating lymphocytes in localized non-small cell lung cancer. The protocol was immunoSEQ multiplex PCR, while the TCRdb copy is restricted to in-frame clones and leaves out a portion. The table includes 24,000 or so clones, just under 70% detected once. Sequencing input: lung tumor tissue. The source of these receptors is a human donor with non-small cell lung cancer.

The CDR3 protein is CASSPTGNPTYEQYF. In DNA form, the CDR3 reads TGTGCCAGCTCACCTACAGGGAATCCAACTTACGAGCAGTACTTC. The chain links TRBV18 to TRBJ2-7; D might be TRBD1 (6 bases). Germline V gives CDR1 KGHSH, CDR2 LQKENI. V lost 3 bases to trimming and J lost 4 bases, with 16 bases between them. The CDR3 runs to 15 residues.

The CDR3 nucleotides are TGTGCCTGGACCGGGACAAACACCTACGAGCAGTACTTC. This codes for CAWTGTNTYEQYF. The chain couples TRBV30 to TRBJ2-7; D might be TRBD1 (6 bases). The CDR3 has 13 amino acids. V was clipped by 4 bases and J by 2 bases, with 12 bases between them. Germline V lookup: CDR1 GTSNPN, CDR2 SVGIG (reference sequence).

As DNA, the CDR3 is TGTGCCAGCAGTGAGGGCCGGGACAGGGCCTACGAGCAGTACTTC. It encodes CASSEGRDRAYEQYF. The chain uses TRBV6-1 and TRBJ2-7, with 9 bases identical to TRBD1. Germline V gene lookup returns CDR1 MNHNS and CDR2 SASEGT. This CDR3 is built from 15 residues. V lost 3 bases, J lost 2 bases, and 5 bases stayed unmatched.

The chain employs TRBV18 and TRBJ2-1; 12 bases are shared with TRBD2. The germline CDR1 and CDR2 sequences are KGHSH and LQKENI. The trim removed 3 bases at V and 4 bases at J, leaving 4 bases unmatched. The CDR3 has 16 residues. CDR3 in amino acids: CASSPTGLAGYNEQFF. The CDR3, as DNA: TGTGCCAGCTCACCTACTGGACTAGCGGGATACAATGAGCAGTTCTTC.

V and J are TRBV10-3 and TRBJ2-7; D call uncertain. This CDR3 has 12 amino acids. The germline CDR1 and CDR2 sequences are ENHRY and SYGVKD. The germline V and J ends were trimmed by 2 bases and 3 bases, with 5 bases remaining between them. CDR3 sequence (DNA): TGTGCCATCAGTGAGGCTGACTACGAGCAGTACTTC. This codes for CAISEADYEQYF.

This chain uses TRBV5-4 with TRBJ2-7; TRBD1 is a possible D gene (5 bases). The length of the CDR3 is 12 residues. Germline values: CDR1 SGHNT, CDR2 YYREEE (reference sequence). The ends were cut back, 5 bases at V and 1 base at J, with 7 bases in the middle. CDR3 residues: CASRQDSYEQYF. The CDR3 nucleotides are TGTGCCAGCAGACAGGATTCCTACGAGCAGTACTTC.

The rearrangement joins TRBV15 to TRBJ2-1; D call uncertain. V lost 0 bases, J lost 5 bases, and 5 bases lay in between. This CDR3 contains 13 residues. Germline CDR1 LNHNV, CDR2 YYDKDF (reference sequence). CDR3 region: CATSRDSHNEQFF. The CDR3 DNA is TGTGCCACCAGCAGAGATTCCCACAATGAGCAGTTCTTC.

This chain connects TRBV11-2 to TRBJ1-1, with D unclear. This CDR3 contains 13 residues. Per the germline V gene, CDR1 is SGHAT and CDR2 is FQNNGV. Trimming pared 0 bases from V and 2 bases from J, leaving 4 bases between. Written as DNA, the CDR3 is TGTGCCAGCAGCTTAGAACGTAACACTGAAGCTTTCTTT. Translating it yields CASSLERNTEAFF. Full variable domain (missing parts from reference TRBV11-2 and TRBJ1-1): EAGVAQSPRYKIIEKRQSVAFWCNPISGHATLYWYQQILGQGPKLLIQFQNNGVVDDSQLPKDRFSAERLKGVDSTLKIQPAKLEDSAVYLCASSLERNTEAFFGQGTRLTVV.

CDR3 loop: CASSLEYGTGSYEQYF. The CDR3 bases are TGTGCCAGCAGCTTAGAATACGGGACAGGCTCCTACGAGCAGTACTTC. The chain uses TRBV7-6 and TRBJ2-7, with 8 nucleotides matching TRBD1. The V gene end was trimmed by 1 base and the J gene end by 0 bases; junction bases not matched to a gene: 5. In germline, CDR1 is SGHVS, CDR2 FNYEAQ. The CDR3 is made up of 16 amino acids. The whole variable domain, remainder taken from reference TRBV7-6 and TRBJ2-7, is GAGVSQSPRYKVTKRGQDVALRCDPISGHVSLYWYRQALGQGPEFLTYFNYEAQQDKSGLPNDRFSAERPEGSISTLTIQRTEQRDSAMYRCASSLEYGTGSYEQYFGPGTRLTVT.

The genes are TRBV20-1 and TRBJ1-1, with TRBD1 matching over 7 bases. This CDR3 is built from 10 residues. J gave up 14 bases and V 0 bases, and 3 bases lay outside the gene matches. Germline V gene sequence: CDR1 DFQATT, CDR2 SNEGSKA (reference sequence). CDR3 DNA sequence: TGCAGTGCTAGAGAATTACAGGGGTTCTTT. Translated: CSARELQGFF.

V is TRBV13 and J is TRBJ2-1, with a tentative D call TRBD1 (5 bases). This CDR3 is built from 13 residues. V dropped 7 bases and J dropped 5 bases, with 12 bases sitting between them. Germline CDR1 is PRHDT and CDR2 is FYEKMQ (reference sequence). CDR3 region: CASKARVNNEQFF. The CDR3 DNA reads TGTGCCAGCAAGGCCAGGGTGAACAATGAGCAGTTCTTC. The entire variable domain, with the rest obtained from reference TRBV13 and TRBJ2-1, is as follows: AAGVIQSPRHLIKEKRETATLKCYPIPRHDTVYWYQQGPGQDPQFLISFYEKMQSDKGSIPDRFSAQQFSDYHSELNMSSLELGDSALYFCASKARVNNEQFFGPGTRLTVL.

V usage is TRBV28 and J usage is TRBJ2-7; D call uncertain. The CDR3 consists of 11 residues. Trimming removed 5 bases from V and 4 bases from J, with 6 bases in between. CDR1 and CDR2 from the germline V gene are MDHEN and SYDVKM. CDR3 in DNA: TGTGCCAGCAGTAGGCGGTACGAGCAGTACTTC. Residues: CASSRRYEQYF.

The chain carries TRBV5-1 and TRBJ2-1; TRBD1 matches 9 bases. Germline V CDR1 and CDR2: SGHRS, YFSETQ. The CDR3 covers 14 residues. After removal of 5 bases from V and 4 bases from J, the junction contained 4 bases not matched to a gene. In DNA form, the CDR3 reads TGCGCCAGCAGGGGACAGGGCCCGTACAATGAGCAGTTCTTC. Residues: CASRGQGPYNEQFF.

The chain has TRBV30 and TRBJ2-2; either TRBD1 or TRBD2 may fit D (5 bases each). V was cut by 2 bases and J by 6 bases, with 19 bases left in between. Germline CDR1 reads GTSNPN; CDR2 reads SVGIG (reference sequence). CDR3 size: 16 residues. This CDR3 reads CAWSRGGHLGAGELFF. In nucleotides, the CDR3 is TGTGCCTGGAGTAGGGGCGGGCACCTCGGGGCCGGGGAGCTGTTTTTT.

This clone was found once. V usage is TRBV5-6 and J usage is TRBJ2-7; TRBD1 matches at 9 bases. Germline V gene sequence: CDR1 SGHDT, CDR2 YYEEEE. Trimming at V came to 3 bases and at J to 6 bases, leaving 4 bases not matched to a gene. This CDR3 comprises 13 residues. CDR3 sequence (DNA): TGTGCCAGCAGCTCGGGACAGGGAGGCGAGCAGTACTTC. Amino acid sequence: CASSSGQGGEQYF.

J is TRBJ1-1 and V is TRBV7-2; D gene ambiguous. The CDR3 runs 12 residues. Germline assignment: CDR1 SGHTA and CDR2 FQGNSA. Trimming left V 5 bases short and J 3 bases short, with 7 bases between. CDR3 amino acids: CASSRPYTEAFF. CDR3 DNA sequence: TGTGCCAGCAGCAGACCCTACACTGAAGCTTTCTTT.

The V and J genes are TRBV14 and TRBJ2-1, with a weak D call TRBD2 (6 bases). V was pared by 4 bases and J by 7 bases, with 14 bases between. The CDR3 spans 14 residues. Germline V lookup: CDR1 SGHDN, CDR2 FVKESK. The CDR3 reads CASSPGLSGNEQFF. As DNA, the CDR3 is TGTGCCAGCAGCCCAGGACTATCGGGGAATGAGCAGTTCTTC.

DNA of the CDR3: TGTGCTAGTGGCTCGGAGTTAGTTACAGATACGCAGTATTTT. Amino acid sequence: CASGSELVTDTQYF. The chain carries TRBV12-5 and TRBJ2-3; D not resolved. The CDR3 sequence is 14 residues long. V was trimmed by 6 bases and J by 3 bases, leaving 13 bases between them. The V gene's germline CDR1 is LGHNT and CDR2 FRNRAP.

V is TRBV5-6 and J is TRBJ2-5, with unresolved D. The CDR3 is 13 amino acids. Germline loops: CDR1 SGHDT, CDR2 YYEEEE. With 2 bases removed from V and 10 bases from J, the gap between germline ends came to 15 bases. In DNA form, the CDR3 reads TGTGCCAGCAGCTTATTTTATTCTTACGACCAGTACTTC. This gives the protein CASSLFYSYDQYF.

This chain connects TRBV4-1 to TRBJ1-3; 9 positions match TRBD1. J lost 2 bases, V lost 1 base, and 0 bases had no gene match. The CDR3 spans 15 residues. The germline V gene encodes CDR1 MGHRA and CDR2 YSYEKL. The CDR3 coding sequence is TGCGCCAGCAGCCAAGGGGACAGGGCTGGAAACACCATATATTTT. Translation: CASSQGDRAGNTIYF.